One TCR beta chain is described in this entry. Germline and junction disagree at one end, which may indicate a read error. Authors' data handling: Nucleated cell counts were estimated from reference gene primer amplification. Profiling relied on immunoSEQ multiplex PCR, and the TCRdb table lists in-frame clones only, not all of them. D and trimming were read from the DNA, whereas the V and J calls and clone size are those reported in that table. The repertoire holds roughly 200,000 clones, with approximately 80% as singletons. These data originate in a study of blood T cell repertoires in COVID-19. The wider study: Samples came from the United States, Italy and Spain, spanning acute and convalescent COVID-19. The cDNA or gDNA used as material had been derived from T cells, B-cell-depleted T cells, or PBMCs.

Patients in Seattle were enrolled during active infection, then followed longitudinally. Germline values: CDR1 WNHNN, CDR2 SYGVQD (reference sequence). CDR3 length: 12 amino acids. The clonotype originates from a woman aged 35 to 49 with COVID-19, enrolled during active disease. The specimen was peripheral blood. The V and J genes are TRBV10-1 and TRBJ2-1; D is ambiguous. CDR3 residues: CVSSEPFEAQFF. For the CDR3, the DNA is TGCGTCAGCAGTGAGCCCTTCGAGGCGCAGTTCTTC.